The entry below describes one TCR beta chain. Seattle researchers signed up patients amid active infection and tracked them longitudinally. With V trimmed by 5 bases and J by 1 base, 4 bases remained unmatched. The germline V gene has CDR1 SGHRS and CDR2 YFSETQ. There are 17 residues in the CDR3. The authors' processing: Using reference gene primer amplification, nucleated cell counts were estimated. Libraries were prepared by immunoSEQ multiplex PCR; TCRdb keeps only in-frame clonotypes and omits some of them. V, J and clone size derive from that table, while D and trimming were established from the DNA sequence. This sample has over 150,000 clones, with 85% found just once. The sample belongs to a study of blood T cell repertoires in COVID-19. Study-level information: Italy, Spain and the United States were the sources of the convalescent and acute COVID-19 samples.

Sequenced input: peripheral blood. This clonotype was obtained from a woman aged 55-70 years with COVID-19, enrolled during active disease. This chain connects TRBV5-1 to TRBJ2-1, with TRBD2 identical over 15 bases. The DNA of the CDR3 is TGCGCCAGCAGGGGACTAGCGGGAGGTCTTTCCTACAATGAGCAGTTCTTC. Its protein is CASRGLAGGLSYNEQFF.